This T cell receptor beta chain was retrieved from a study of blood T cell repertoires in COVID-19. At the level of the study: COVID-19 samples collected from the United States, Italy and Spain covered acute and convalescent phases. T cells, B-cell-depleted T cells, or PBMCs provided the cDNA or gDNA that served as material.

V lost 2 bases and J lost 2, with 16 bases in between. Germline CDR1 is SQVTM and CDR2 is ANQGSEA. The CDR3 contains 15 residues. Per the authors' pipeline: For nucleated cells, counts were estimated from reference gene primer amplification. Produced via immunoSEQ multiplex PCR; TCRdb's table is partial and in-frame only. V, J and clone size reflect that table, while D and trimming were determined from the DNA. This table has 80,000 to 95,000 clones, approximately 80% appearing once. The chain couples TRBV29-1 to TRBJ2-7, with D tentatively TRBD1 (5 bases). This TCR was recovered from a woman aged 80 or over with active or convalescent COVID-19. The sample was peripheral blood. The CDR3 nucleotides read TGCAGCGTTGAAAGGCTGGCAGGGCGACCCTACGAGCAGTACTTC. Translated: CSVERLAGRPYEQYF.